The next 20 T cell receptor beta chains were all read from a single sample in a study of response to subunit inactivated influenza vaccine. TCRdb passed the RT-PCR reads through MiXCR, listing each CDR3 protein once. Counted here are hundreds of thousands of distinct CDR3 sequences, 11% to 15% occurring once; the ten biggest clones make up 7.6%. Sequenced material: PBMCs from blood, taken 14 days before vaccination. All receptors come from a middle-aged man who received an inactivated influenza vaccine.

Many counts were recorded for this clonotype. The V call is TRBV4-3, the J call TRBJ2-1; a possible D gene is TRBD2 (6 bases). V was pared by 0 bases and J by 3 bases, with 15 bases between. CDR1 LGHNA and CDR2 YSLEER come from the germline V gene. This CDR3 has 17 amino acids. CDR3 amino acids: CASSQDGWGSGYNEQFF. The CDR3 coding sequence is TGCGCCAGCAGCCAAGATGGGTGGGGTAGCGGCTACAATGAGCAGTTCTTC.

In its sample, this clonotype was seen many times. This chain uses TRBV6-2 or TRBV6-3 with TRBJ1-6, with no clear D. Germline V gene lookup returns CDR1 MNHEY and CDR2 SVGEGT. Deletions cut 0 bases from V and 5 bases from J, with 5 bases between. This CDR3 is 14 amino acids long. The CDR3 sequence: CASSYSADNSPLHF. The CDR3 DNA is TGTGCCAGCAGTTACTCGGCAGATAATTCACCCCTCCACTTT.

CDR3 sequence (DNA): TGCAGCGTTGCCGCCGCCTCAGGGACAGATACGCAGTATTTT. Translating gives CSVAAASGTDTQYF. V usage is TRBV29-1 and J usage is TRBJ2-3; tentative D call: TRBD1 (5 bases). The CDR3 consists of 14 residues. Between the trimmed V and J ends, which lost 4 bases and 3 bases, there was a span of 14 bases. The V gene's germline CDR1 is SQVTM and CDR2 ANQGSEA.

The rearrangement joins TRBV29-1 to TRBJ1-1; 7 nucleotides line up with TRBD1. The J segment lost 4 bases and the V segment lost 3 bases, leaving 5 bases of the junction unmatched. This CDR3 spans 13 amino acids. Germline V gene lookup returns CDR1 SQVTM and CDR2 ANQGSEA. The CDR3: CSVEKQGGTEAFF. Written as DNA, the CDR3 is TGCAGCGTTGAGAAGCAGGGGGGCACTGAAGCTTTCTTT.

This clonotype was seen ten or more times. The chain has TRBV7-2 and TRBJ2-2; TRBD2 is a possible D gene (7 bases). The CDR3 is made up of 16 amino acids. CDR1 and CDR2 from the germline V gene are SGHTA and FQGNSA. V was trimmed by 5 bases and J by 5 bases, leaving 18 bases between them. CDR3 in amino acids: CASSPRGGGRTGELFF. DNA of the CDR3: TGTGCCAGCAGCCCCCGAGGCGGGGGCCGGACCGGGGAGCTGTTTTTT.

At least ten counts were recorded for this clonotype. In DNA form, the CDR3 reads TGTGCCAGCAGGGCCGGGGAGCTGTTTTTT. Encoded protein: CASRAGELFF. The genes are TRBV28 and TRBJ2-2; D gene unclear. V lost 6 bases, J lost 6 bases, and 2 bases lay in between. The CDR3 sequence is 10 residues long. Germline V gives CDR1 MDHEN, CDR2 SYDVKM. The complete variable domain, with remaining parts taken from reference TRBV28 and TRBJ2-2, reads DVKVTQSSRYLVKRTGEKVFLECVQDMDHENMFWYRQDPGLGLRLIYFSYDVKMKEKGDIPEGYSVSREKKERFSLILESASTNQTSMYLCASRAGELFFGEGSRLTVL.

This clonotype appeared once. This chain joins TRBV6-2 or TRBV6-3 and TRBJ1-1; possible D gene TRBD1, 5 bases. The length of the CDR3 is 14 residues. Germline-derived CDR1 and CDR2 are MNHEY and SVGEGT. The V end was cut by 7 bases, the J end by 0 bases, with 12 bases between. Here the CDR3 reads CASNPGYLNTEAFF. Here the CDR3 DNA reads TGTGCCAGCAACCCAGGGTACTTGAACACTGAAGCTTTCTTT.

This clonotype has more than one count but fewer than ten. This chain joins TRBV11-2 and TRBJ2-2; TRBD1 might be the D (5 bases). The CDR3 covers 14 residues. V was cut by 8 bases and J by 4 bases, with 14 bases left in between. CDR1 is SGHAT, CDR2 FQNNGV, per germline. DNA for the CDR3: TGTGCCAGCCCAGGGCTTCCAAGCACCGGGGAGCTGTTTTTT. It encodes CASPGLPSTGELFF.

This clonotype was recorded at least ten times. The chain is built from TRBV6-2 or TRBV6-3 and TRBJ2-7; TRBD2 might be the D (5 bases). CDR3 length equals 14 residues. V lost 11 bases, J lost 6 bases, and 23 bases lay in between. Germline-derived CDR1 and CDR2 are MNHEY and SVGEGT. CDR3 sequence: CAGSYGLGSGEQYF. In nucleotides, the CDR3 is TGTGCCGGATCTTATGGACTTGGAAGTGGCGAGCAGTACTTC.

This clonotype appeared many times. V usage is TRBV7-2 and J usage is TRBJ1-4; D is undetermined. The germline V gene has CDR1 SGHTA and CDR2 FQGNSA. CDR3 size: 16 residues. V was trimmed by 5 bases and J by 2 bases, leaving 15 bases between them. This CDR3 reads CASSERPGPTNEKLFF. CDR3 sequence (DNA): TGTGCCAGCAGCGAACGTCCTGGTCCGACTAATGAAAAACTGTTTTTT.

This chain joins TRBV24-1 and TRBJ2-2, with 7 positions matching TRBD1. CDR1 is KGHDR, CDR2 SFDVKD, per germline. The length of the CDR3 is 16 residues. V dropped 3 bases and J dropped 3; count of bases not matched to a gene: 6. The CDR3 DNA reads as TGTGCCACCAGTGATCTTGACAGGGCCCACACCGGGGAGCTGTTTTTT. Encoded protein: CATSDLDRAHTGELFF.

V is TRBV20-1 and J is TRBJ2-7, with 11 bases matching TRBD1. The CDR3 is made up of 14 amino acids. Losses at the gene ends were 5 bases for V and 3 bases for J; bases not matched to a gene: 6. Germline V gene sequence: CDR1 DFQATT, CDR2 SNEGSKA (reference sequence). The CDR3 protein is CSAAGQGAFYEQYF. For the CDR3, the DNA is TGCAGTGCTGCCGGACAGGGGGCCTTCTACGAGCAGTACTTC.

The rearrangement links TRBV24-1 to TRBJ2-1; perhaps TRBD2 as D (5 bases). The length of the CDR3 is 13 residues. V shed 4 bases and J shed 9 bases, with 12 bases lying between them. Per germline, CDR1 KGHDR and CDR2 SFDVKD. The CDR3 protein is CATSERATSEQFF. CDR3 nucleotide sequence: TGTGCCACCAGTGAGCGGGCCACCAGTGAGCAGTTCTTC.

This chain links TRBV3-1 with TRBJ1-2; no clear D. This CDR3 has 13 residues. Germline V gene lookup returns CDR1 LGHDT and CDR2 YNNKEL (reference sequence). The V gene lost 2 bases and the J gene lost 7 bases, with 11 bases spanning the gap. This CDR3 reads CASSQSGEVGYTF. CDR3 nucleotide sequence: TGTGCCAGCAGCCAATCTGGGGAAGTTGGCTACACCTTC.

The chain recombines TRBV2 with TRBJ2-5; TRBD2 matches 14 bases. CDR3 length: 20 residues. The germline V gene encodes CDR1 SNHLY and CDR2 FYNNEI. V lost 4 bases and J lost 1; bases outside the gene matches: 14. The CDR3 DNA reads as TGTGCCAGCAGTGGACTAGCGGGAGGGCCGAAGGGATTTGCCCAAGAGACCCAGTACTTC. Its translation is CASSGLAGGPKGFAQETQYF.

This clonotype was found a few times. The genes are TRBV15 and TRBJ2-5; 10 bases map to TRBD2. Per the germline V gene, CDR1 is LNHNV and CDR2 is YYDKDF (reference sequence). With 5 bases clipped from V and 3 bases from J, the junction kept 15 bases outside the gene matches. The CDR3 runs to 18 residues. CDR3 DNA sequence: TGTGCCACCAGCGCAGCTAGCGGGAGAGGTCGGGGAGAAGAGACCCAGTACTTC. Amino acids: CATSAASGRGRGEETQYF.

V usage is TRBV3-1 and J usage is TRBJ2-4; the D is unclear. Germline loops: CDR1 LGHDT, CDR2 YNNKEL (reference sequence). The CDR3 is made up of 13 amino acids. The V end was cut by 4 bases, the J end by 9 bases, with 13 bases between. CDR3 sequence (DNA): TGTGCCAGCAGCCCCGTCCGAGATGGCATTCAGTACTTC. Translating it yields CASSPVRDGIQYF.

This clonotype was detected many times. V gene TRBV19 combines with J gene TRBJ1-1, with TRBD1 matching 9 bases. This CDR3 is built from 19 residues. Germline trimming cut 5 bases from V and 8 bases from J; bases unmatched to any gene: 24. CDR1 LNHDA and CDR2 SQIVND come from the germline V gene (reference sequence). CDR3 protein: CASSPPGGVWTGEDWEAFF. The CDR3 DNA follows: TGTGCCAGTAGTCCCCCCGGCGGGGTATGGACAGGGGAGGACTGGGAAGCTTTCTTT.

This clonotype was counted only a few times. The chain employs TRBV9 and TRBJ2-6; D remains ambiguous. In germline, CDR1 is SGDLS, CDR2 YYNGEE. This CDR3 region has 15 residues. The germline V and J ends were trimmed by 3 bases and 0 bases, with 7 bases remaining between them. The CDR3: CASSAAHSGANVLTF. Written as DNA, the CDR3 is TGTGCCAGCAGCGCCGCTCACTCTGGGGCCAACGTCCTGACTTTC.

The chain is built from TRBV4-3 and TRBJ1-2; 7 bases match TRBD1. Losses at the gene ends were 0 bases for V and 4 bases for J; bases not matched to a gene: 11. Looked up from germline, CDR1 is LGHNA and CDR2 is YSLEER. There are 17 residues in the CDR3. DNA of the CDR3: TGCGCCAGCAGCCAAGAGACAGGGACTCCCTCCGGCTATGGCTACACCTTC. This translates into CASSQETGTPSGYGYTF.